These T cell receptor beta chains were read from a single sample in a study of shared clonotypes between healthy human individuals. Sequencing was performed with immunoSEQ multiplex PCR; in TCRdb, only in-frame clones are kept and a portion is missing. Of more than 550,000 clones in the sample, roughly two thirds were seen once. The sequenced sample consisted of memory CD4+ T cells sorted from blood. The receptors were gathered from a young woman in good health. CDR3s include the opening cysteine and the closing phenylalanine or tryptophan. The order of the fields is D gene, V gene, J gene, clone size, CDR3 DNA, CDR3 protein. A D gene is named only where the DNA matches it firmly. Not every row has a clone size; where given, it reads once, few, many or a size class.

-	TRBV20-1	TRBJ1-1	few	TGCAGTGCTAGGATGAGCACTGAAGCTTTCTTT	CSARMSTEAFF
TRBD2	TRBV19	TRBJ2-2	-	TGTGCCAGTAGTCCACTCGGGACTAGCGGGAGATCGGGGGAGCTGTTTTTT	CASSPLGTSGRSGELFF
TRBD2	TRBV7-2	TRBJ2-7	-	TGTGCCAGCAGCTTGGGGCCGGGGGGAACCTACGAGCAGTACTTC	CASSLGPGGTYEQYF
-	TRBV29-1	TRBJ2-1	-	TGCAGCGTTGAATGGGGGGGCGGGAATGAGCAGTTCTTC	CSVEWGGGNEQFF
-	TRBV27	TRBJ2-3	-	TGTGCCAGCAGTTCGAAGCGGACAACTAGCACAGATACGCAGTATTTT	CASSSKRTTSTDTQYF
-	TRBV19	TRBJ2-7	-	TGTGCCAGTAGTATGCTGCTAGCTGGTACCTACGAGCAGTACTTC	CASSMLLAGTYEQYF
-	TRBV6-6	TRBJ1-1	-	TGTGCCAGCAGTTGGGACACATTTGTGAACACTGAAGCTTTCTTT	CASSWDTFVNTEAFF
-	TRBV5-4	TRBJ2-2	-	TGTGCCAGCAGCTTGGCTGGGGCGGGGGCGGTAACGGGGGAGCTGTTTTTT	CASSLAGAGAVTGELFF
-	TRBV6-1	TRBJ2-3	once	TGTGCCAGCAAAACTCCGACCGGCACAGATACGCAGTATTTT	CASKTPTGTDTQYF
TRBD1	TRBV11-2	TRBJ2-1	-	TGTGCCAGCAGCGCAGTTATGGGACAGGGTCATAATGAGCAGTTCTTC	CASSAVMGQGHNEQFF
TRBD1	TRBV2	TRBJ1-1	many	TGTGCCAGCTCTGGACAGGGAGTAGCTGAAGCTTTCTTT	CASSGQGVAEAFF
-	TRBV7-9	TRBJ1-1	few	TGTGCCAGCAGCTTAGGGGTCCCCACTGAAGCTTTCTTT	CASSLGVPTEAFF
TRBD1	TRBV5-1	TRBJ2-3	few	TGCGCCAGCAGCCAACAGGGGACGGATACGCAGTATTTT	CASSQQGTDTQYF
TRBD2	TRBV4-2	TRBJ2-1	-	TGTGCCAGCAGCCCAGGAGGCGGGAGGGGATCCTACAATGAGCAGTTCTTC	CASSPGGGRGSYNEQFF
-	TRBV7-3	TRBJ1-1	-	TGTGCCAGCAGCTTAGTGGGAATTAATGAAGCTTTCTTT	CASSLVGINEAFF
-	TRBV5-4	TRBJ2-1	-	TGTGCCAGCAGCAGGGGACTCGCGAGCTCCTACAATGAGCAGTTCTTC	CASSRGLASSYNEQFF
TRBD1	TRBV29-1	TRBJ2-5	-	TGCAGCGTTAGGACAGGCCAAGAGACCCAGTACTTC	CSVRTGQETQYF
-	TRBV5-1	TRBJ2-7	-	TGCGCCAGCAGCTTGGGAGTTGGCGAGCAGTACTTC	CASSLGVGEQYF
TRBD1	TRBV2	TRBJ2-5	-	TGTGCCAGCAGAGCCGGGACAGCCCAAGAGACCCAGTACTTC	CASRAGTAQETQYF
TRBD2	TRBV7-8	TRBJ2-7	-	TGTGCCAGCAGATTCGCTGCGGGAGACGAGCAGTACTTC	CASRFAAGDEQYF
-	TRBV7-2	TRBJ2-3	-	TGTGCCAGCAGCCGAACTGCCTTGACAGGGAGGACAGATACGCAGTATTTT	CASSRTALTGRTDTQYF
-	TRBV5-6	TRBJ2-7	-	TGTGCCAGCAGCTTTTGGGACACCTCCTACGAGCAGTACTTC	CASSFWDTSYEQYF
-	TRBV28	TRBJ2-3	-	TGTGCCAGCAGTACCCAACCCCGATCAGATACGCAGTATTTT	CASSTQPRSDTQYF
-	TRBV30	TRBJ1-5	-	TGTGCCTGGAGCGCTTTAAAGAGCAATCAGCCCCAGCATTTT	CAWSALKSNQPQHF